The rows below give T cell receptor beta chains drawn from one sample of a study of cytomegalovirus exposure and HLA in healthy donors. Generated by immunoSEQ multiplex PCR, the TCRdb table keeps only in-frame clones and is missing some. The sample carries around 180,000 clones, around 80% recorded once. The sequenced sample was PBMCs. These receptors were collected from a woman between 18 and 30 years old in good health and CMV-seropositive. CDR3s include the opening cysteine and the closing phenylalanine or tryptophan. Fields, in order: CDR3 protein, clone size, J gene, D gene, V gene. A D gene is named only where the DNA matches it firmly. A clone size is listed for some rows: how often the clone was seen (once, few, many), or a class if it is expanded.

CANRTSGAYQETQYF | - | TRBJ2-5 | TRBD2 | TRBV4-1
CASSLIGRSNQPQHF | - | TRBJ1-5 | - | TRBV7-2
CASKRGTARNTEAFF | - | TRBJ1-1 | TRBD1 | TRBV5-4
CASSPSGGAGEKLFF | - | TRBJ1-4 | - | TRBV6-5
CASSQSTGVFRTNEKLFF | - | TRBJ1-4 | TRBD1 | TRBV14
CASSEGAATLPNTGELFF | - | TRBJ2-2 | TRBD1 | TRBV4-2
CASSFNSPGLGNTEQFF | few | TRBJ2-1 | TRBD2 | TRBV28
CASSRGSGFGEKLFF | - | TRBJ1-4 | - | TRBV5-4
CAWSVLAGTTDTQYF | - | TRBJ2-3 | TRBD2 | TRBV30
CASSIRTGDNSPLHF | once | TRBJ1-6 | TRBD1 | TRBV6-1
CASSASLLAGGETQYF | - | TRBJ2-5 | TRBD2 | TRBV5-1
CASSSGQGNSPLHF | - | TRBJ1-6 | TRBD1 | TRBV18
CAISESTGRTAQHF | once | TRBJ1-5 | - | TRBV10-3
CASGGTGHLNTGELFF | - | TRBJ2-2 | - | TRBV2
CASRAGGQSGETQYF | - | TRBJ2-5 | TRBD2 | TRBV7-7
CASSLFGLAGGDDTQYF | - | TRBJ2-3 | TRBD2 | TRBV27
CASSYSNRGDLEAFF | - | TRBJ1-1 | - | TRBV6-5
CASKEPGQGTEAFF | - | TRBJ1-1 | TRBD1 | TRBV28
CASSLRGNNEQFF | few | TRBJ2-1 | - | TRBV7-2
CASSLARGALDEQYF | few | TRBJ2-7 | - | TRBV5-1
CASSQFSPRGGRYEQYF | - | TRBJ2-7 | - | TRBV4-1
CASSFMGMRQAPSETQYF | - | TRBJ2-5 | - | TRBV7-9
CASGLVIQLFNEQFF | - | TRBJ2-1 | - | TRBV12-5
CASRAGEITDTQYF | - | TRBJ2-3 | TRBD2 | TRBV6-1
CASSYFYSSNYGYTF | few | TRBJ1-2 | - | TRBV6-5
CASSLTTTSEENGYTF | - | TRBJ1-2 | - | TRBV19
CASSLLGHGDTEAFF | - | TRBJ1-1 | - | TRBV7-9
CASSEGEEVTEAFF | - | TRBJ1-1 | - | TRBV6-1
CASSLMGGGDNYGYTF | - | TRBJ1-2 | - | TRBV11-2
CASSLRGQGNIYEQYF | - | - | TRBD1 | TRBV11-2
CASSQAGGRSYNEQFF | - | TRBJ2-1 | TRBD2 | TRBV4-1
CASRSSVLIFMRTEAFF | few | TRBJ1-1 | - | TRBV9
CASSRGVLAGSNEQFF | - | TRBJ2-1 | TRBD2 | TRBV4-1
CASNRDAGTGELFF | once | TRBJ2-2 | - | TRBV4-1
CASGNYRDRVETQYF | - | TRBJ2-5 | - | TRBV6-5
CASSLEVSSDTQYF | - | TRBJ2-3 | - | TRBV11-3
CASSGLAGGYNEQFF | - | TRBJ2-1 | TRBD2 | TRBV5-5
CASSPSDGNEQFF | - | TRBJ2-1 | - | TRBV7-9
CASSYSKQPGNTIYF | - | TRBJ1-3 | - | TRBV6-6
CASRPGSGNEQFF | - | TRBJ2-1 | - | TRBV2
CASSPYRANEQFF | - | TRBJ2-1 | - | TRBV18
CASSPGTNTGELFF | - | TRBJ2-2 | - | TRBV5-4
CASSEEGFGRYTF | - | TRBJ1-2 | - | TRBV2
CASSAGTGSYEQYF | - | TRBJ2-7 | TRBD1 | TRBV6-5
CASSPGTPGGETQYF | - | TRBJ2-5 | TRBD2 | TRBV5-5
CASSALTGQGSYEQYF | - | TRBJ2-7 | TRBD1 | TRBV7-6
CASSLGTPYEQYF | few | TRBJ2-7 | - | TRBV5-1
CASSLAGQGETQYF | - | TRBJ2-5 | - | TRBV7-2
CAWNKQAYEQYF | once | TRBJ2-7 | - | TRBV30